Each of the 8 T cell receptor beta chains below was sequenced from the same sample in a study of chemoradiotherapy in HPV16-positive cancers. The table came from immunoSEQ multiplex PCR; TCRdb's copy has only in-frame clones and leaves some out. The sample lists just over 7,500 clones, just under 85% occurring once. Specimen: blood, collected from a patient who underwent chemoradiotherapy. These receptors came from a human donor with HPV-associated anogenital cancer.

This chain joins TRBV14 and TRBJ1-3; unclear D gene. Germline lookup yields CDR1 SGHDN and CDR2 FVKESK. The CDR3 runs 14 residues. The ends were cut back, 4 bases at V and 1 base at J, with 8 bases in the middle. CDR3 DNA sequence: TGTGCCAGCAGCCCGCCGTGGTCTGGAAACACCATATATTTT. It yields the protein CASSPPWSGNTIYF.

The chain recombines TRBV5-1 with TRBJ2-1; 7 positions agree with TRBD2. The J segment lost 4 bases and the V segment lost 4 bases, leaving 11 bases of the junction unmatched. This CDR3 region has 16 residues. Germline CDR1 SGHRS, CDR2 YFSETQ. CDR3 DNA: TGCGCCAGCAGCCCCTCTGGCGGGGGAGGTTACAATGAGCAGTTCTTC. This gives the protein CASSPSGGGGYNEQFF. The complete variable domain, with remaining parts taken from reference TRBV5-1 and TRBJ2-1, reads KAGVTQTPRYLIKTRGQQVTLSCSPISGHRSVSWYQQTPGQGLQFLFEYFSETQRNKGNFPGRFSGRQFSNSRSEMNVSTLELGDSALYLCASSPSGGGGYNEQFFGPGTRLTVL.

The CDR3 bases are TGTGCCAGCAGCTTCGGGGGGGTCACTGAAGCTTTCTTT. Amino acids: CASSFGGVTEAFF. The V and J genes are TRBV7-2 and TRBJ1-1, with D maybe TRBD1 (5 bases). This CDR3 has 13 residues. The V end lost 3 bases, the J end lost 4 bases, and 9 bases lay between the germline ends. Germline lookup yields CDR1 SGHTA and CDR2 FQGNSA.

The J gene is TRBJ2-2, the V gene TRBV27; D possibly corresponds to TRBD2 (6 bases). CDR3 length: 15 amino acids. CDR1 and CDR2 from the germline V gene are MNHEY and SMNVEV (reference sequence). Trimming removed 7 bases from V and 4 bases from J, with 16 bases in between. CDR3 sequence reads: CASIKEGSSTGELFF. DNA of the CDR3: TGTGCCAGCATAAAGGAGGGATCGAGCACCGGGGAGCTGTTTTTT.

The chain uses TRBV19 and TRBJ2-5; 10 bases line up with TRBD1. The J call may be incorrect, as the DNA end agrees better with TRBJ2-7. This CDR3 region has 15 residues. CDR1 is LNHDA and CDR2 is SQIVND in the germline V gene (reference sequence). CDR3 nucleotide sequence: TGTGCCAGTAGTAAATCGGGACAGGGGAGATCCGAGCAGTACTTC. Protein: CASSKSGQGRSEQYF.

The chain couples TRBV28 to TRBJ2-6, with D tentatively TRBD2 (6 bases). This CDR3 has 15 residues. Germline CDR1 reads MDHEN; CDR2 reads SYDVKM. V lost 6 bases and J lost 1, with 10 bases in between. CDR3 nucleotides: TGTGCCAGCAGCCAGGGACTTTCTGGGGCCAACGTCCTGACTTTC. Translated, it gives CASSQGLSGANVLTF.

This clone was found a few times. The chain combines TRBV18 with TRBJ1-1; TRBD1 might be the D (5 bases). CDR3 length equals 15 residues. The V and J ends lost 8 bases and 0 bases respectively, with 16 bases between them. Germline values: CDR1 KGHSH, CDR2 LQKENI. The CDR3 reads CASPLLGDLNTEAFF. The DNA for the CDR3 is TGTGCCAGCCCTCTACTGGGGGATTTGAACACTGAAGCTTTCTTT.

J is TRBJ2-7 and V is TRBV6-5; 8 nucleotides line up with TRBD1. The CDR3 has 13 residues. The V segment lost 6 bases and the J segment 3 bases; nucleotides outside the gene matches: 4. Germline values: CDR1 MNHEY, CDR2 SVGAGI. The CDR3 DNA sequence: TGTGCCAGCAGACGGGACAGGAACTACGAGCAGTACTTC. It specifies CASRRDRNYEQYF.